This TCR beta chain was captured by sequencing in a study of OX40 agonist ivuxolimab in advanced cancers. The protocol was immunoSEQ multiplex PCR, while the TCRdb copy is restricted to in-frame clones and leaves out a portion. The sample has some 97,000 clones, around 90% seen once. The CDR3 sequence is 13 residues long. Between the trimmed V and J ends, which lost 2 bases and 4 bases, there was a span of 8 bases. The germline gives CDR1 MNHNS, CDR2 SASEGT. The chain couples TRBV6-1 to TRBJ1-2; no clear D gene. This TCR derives from an adult with an advanced solid tumor such as melanoma, head and neck, liver or kidney cancer. Sequenced here: CD4+ or CD8+ T cells sorted from blood, sampled in a trial of the OX40 agonist ivuxolimab. CDR3 sequence reads: CASSELPRYGYTF. CDR3 sequence (DNA): TGTGCCAGCAGTGAACTACCGCGCTATGGCTACACCTTC.